The 14 T cell receptor beta chains presented below share a single source sample, sequenced in a study of T cell responses to AZD1222 COVID-19 vaccine. Using immunoSEQ multiplex PCR, the repertoire was profiled, and TCRdb retains in-frame clones only, with some absent. Of 140,000 or so clones listed, 85% to 90% are singletons. This specimen was peripheral blood, taken on day 0 of AZD1222 vaccination. Receptors were obtained from an adult in good health.

This chain connects TRBV2 to TRBJ1-1; D uncertain. Trimming removed 6 bases from V and 2 bases from J, with 7 bases in between. The CDR3 contains 12 residues. Germline loops: CDR1 SNHLY, CDR2 FYNNEI. CDR3 coding DNA: TGTGCCAGCAGACACAGAAACACTGAAGCTTTCTTT. Translating it yields CASRHRNTEAFF.

The rearrangement joins TRBV13 to TRBJ2-1; the match to TRBD1 covers 10 bases. V shed 6 bases and J 6 bases; nucleotides not matched to a gene: 5. Germline CDR1 PRHDT, CDR2 FYEKMQ (reference sequence). This CDR3 region has 14 residues. CDR3 coding DNA: TGTGCCAGCAGATCCGGGACAGGGGTCAATGAGCAGTTCTTC. Amino acids: CASRSGTGVNEQFF.

About this clone itself: Other DNA sequences from this sample encode an identical CDR3 as well. The CDR3 bases are TGTGCCAGCAGCTTTCAGCGGTACAATGAGCAGTTCTTC. As protein: CASSFQRYNEQFF. This chain connects TRBV12-3 or TRBV12-4 to TRBJ2-1, with D perhaps TRBD2 (5 bases). The CDR3 runs 13 residues. Trimming left V 6 bases short and J 4 bases short, with 10 bases between.

The count of this clone is one. The chain joins TRBV25-1 to TRBJ2-6; 8 bases fit TRBD1. The CDR3 covers 16 residues. Trimming removed 6 bases from V and 0 bases from J; junction bases left unmatched: 4. Germline loops: CDR1 MGHDK, CDR2 SYGVNS. Here the CDR3 DNA reads TGTGCCAGCAGCGGGACAGGAATCTCTGGGGCCAACGTCCTGACTTTC. Translation gives CASSGTGISGANVLTF.

A remark on this clone: One end of the junction is discordant with germline, which a read error may explain. The rearrangement joins TRBV12-3 or TRBV12-4 to TRBJ1-1; D is perhaps TRBD1 (5 bases). This CDR3 region has 10 residues. The CDR3 coding sequence is TGTGCCAGCAAGGGACGAGTCCAGAGTTTT. This encodes CASKGRVQSF.

This sequence joins TRBV2 and TRBJ2-3; weak D call: TRBD1 (5 bases). Germline lookup yields CDR1 SNHLY and CDR2 FYNNEI. Trimming removed 7 bases at V and 4 bases at J, with 9 bases between. This CDR3 is 12 amino acids long. Here the CDR3 DNA reads TGTGCCAGCAAAGACAGACCAGATACGCAGTATTTT. Protein sequence: CASKDRPDTQYF.

The V gene is TRBV6-5, the J gene TRBJ2-3; 7 positions agree with TRBD2. In germline, CDR1 is MNHEY, CDR2 SVGAGI. The CDR3 is 14 amino acids. The junction had 8 bases not matched to a gene; V was cut back by 10 bases and J by 1 base. CDR3 region: CATLSGIGTDTQYF. The CDR3 nucleotides are TGTGCCACCTTAAGCGGGATCGGCACAGATACGCAGTATTTT.

The CDR3 spells CASRPGLGNRRVSYNEQFF. The CDR3 region has the DNA TGTGCCAGTAGGCCGGGACTAGGGAATAGGAGGGTCTCCTACAATGAGCAGTTCTTC. The rearrangement links TRBV19 to TRBJ2-1; 8 bases are shared with TRBD2. V gave up 6 bases and J gave up 0 bases; unmatched junction bases: 16. This CDR3 has 19 residues. Germline CDR1 LNHDA, CDR2 SQIVND (reference sequence).

The rearrangement uses TRBV2 and TRBJ1-4; TRBD1 might be the D (5 bases). This CDR3 has 13 residues. CDR1 and CDR2 from the germline V gene are SNHLY and FYNNEI. V was clipped by 1 base and J by 14 bases, with 14 bases between them. The CDR3 coding sequence is TGTGCCAGCAGTGAAGAGAGTCGGGGGAAGCTGTTTTTT. It specifies CASSEESRGKLFF.

This chain's CDR3 is CASSDGQLAFF. The CDR3 bases are TGTGCCAGCAGTGACGGACAGTTAGCTTTCTTT. The chain joins TRBV6-1 to TRBJ1-1; tentatively, D is TRBD1 (6 bases). CDR3 length: 11 amino acids. Trimming removed 3 bases from V and 10 bases from J, with 9 bases in between. The V gene's germline CDR1 is MNHNS and CDR2 SASEGT.

The chain recombines TRBV13 with TRBJ2-1; 8 nucleotides agree with TRBD2. Germline V gene data show CDR1 as PRHDT and CDR2 as FYEKMQ (reference sequence). This CDR3 is 18 amino acids long. The V and J ends lost 1 base and 5 bases, in that order; junction bases with no gene match: 13. CDR3 DNA sequence: TGTGCCAGCAGCTTAGAGGGGCCGGGACTAGGACTGAACAATGAGCAGTTCTTC. Its protein product is CASSLEGPGLGLNNEQFF.

In this sample, this clone turned up once. The junction and the germline gene differ at one end; a read error may be behind it. The chain joins TRBV5-4 to TRBJ1-3, with unresolved D. CDR1 and CDR2 from the germline V gene are SGHNT and YYREEE (reference sequence). The length of the CDR3 is 13 residues. CDR3 protein: CASRLAGGNTIYF. CDR3 nucleotide sequence: TGTGCCAGCAGGTTGGCCGGAGGAAACACCATATATTTT.

About this clone itself: Different DNA sequences within this sample yield the same CDR3. The chain has TRBV28 and TRBJ1-6; no clear D. V lost 3 bases and J 1 base, leaving 7 bases between the germline ends. The CDR3 consists of 15 residues. CDR1 and CDR2 from the germline V gene are MDHEN and SYDVKM. The CDR3 DNA reads as TGTGCCAGCAGTTTTAAGGGATCCTATAATTCACCCCTCCACTTT. Protein: CASSFKGSYNSPLHF.

The J gene is TRBJ2-7, the V gene TRBV7-8; the D gene could be TRBD1 or TRBD2 (5 bases each). Trimming shortened V by 5 bases and J by 0 bases, and 14 bases separated the two germline ends. CDR1 and CDR2 (germline): SGHVS, FQNEAQ. CDR3 length equals 15 residues. The chain's CDR3 is CASSPRDDGSYEQYF. The DNA for the CDR3 is TGTGCCAGCAGCCCCCGGGACGACGGCTCCTACGAGCAGTACTTC.